Presented here are 27 T cell receptor beta chains from one specimen sequenced in a study of T cell responses to AZD1222 COVID-19 vaccine. The data were produced by immunoSEQ multiplex PCR, yet TCRdb's version contains in-frame clones alone and is incomplete. Of some 110,000 clones listed, around 81% are singletons. The source material was peripheral blood, sampled on day 0 of AZD1222 vaccination. All receptors come from an adult in good health.

The chain combines TRBV7-2 with TRBJ2-7; D is unresolved. Trimming removed 0 bases from V and 4 bases from J, with 7 bases in between. CDR1 and CDR2 (germline): SGHTA, FQGNSA. This CDR3 has 13 amino acids. The CDR3 region is CASSLARSYEQYF. The CDR3 DNA sequence: TGTGCCAGCAGCTTAGCGCGCTCATACGAGCAGTACTTC.

CDR3 sequence: CASSPRGQGNQPQHF. The CDR3 nucleotides are TGTGCCAGCAGCCCCAGGGGGCAGGGGAATCAGCCCCAGCATTTT. V and J are TRBV7-9 and TRBJ1-5; 8 positions match TRBD1. The ends lost 5 bases at V and 4 bases at J; junction bases unmatched: 7. The CDR3 extends over 15 amino acids. Looked up from germline, CDR1 is SEHNR and CDR2 is FQNEAQ (reference sequence).

This sequence joins TRBV3-1 (or the pseudogene TRBV3-2) and TRBJ2-1, with 9 bases that match TRBD2. Germline CDR1 is LGHDT and CDR2 is YNNKEL (reference sequence). Trimming removed 0 bases from V and 10 bases from J; junction bases left unmatched: 4. This CDR3 has 14 residues. CDR3 protein: CASSQDGLAREQFF. CDR3 DNA: TGTGCCAGCAGCCAAGACGGACTAGCGCGGGAGCAGTTCTTC.

This clone turned up a few times. The rearrangement links TRBV27 to TRBJ2-1; 7 bases are shared with TRBD2. The CDR3 covers 14 residues. Germline V gene data show CDR1 as MNHEY and CDR2 as SMNVEV (reference sequence). Trimming took 8 bases from V and 7 from J; bases not matched to a gene: 11. The CDR3 DNA is TGTGCCAGCTTAAGAGGCGGGACTATGAATGAGCAGTTCTTC. Amino acid sequence: CASLRGGTMNEQFF.

The V and J genes are TRBV11-3 and TRBJ2-3; unclear D gene. The CDR3 covers 13 residues. V was shortened by 4 bases and J by 3 bases, with 8 bases between the two germline ends. CDR1 is SGHNT, CDR2 YENEEA, per germline. CDR3 residues: CASSSGQTDTQYF. CDR3 sequence (DNA): TGTGCCAGCAGCTCCGGCCAAACAGATACGCAGTATTTT.

The chain joins TRBV7-8 to TRBJ2-1, with D maybe TRBD2 (7 bases). The V end was cut by 0 bases, the J end by 6 bases, with 15 bases between. The CDR3 length is 16 residues. The germline V gene has CDR1 SGHVS and CDR2 FQNEAQ. CDR3 sequence reads: CASSLASGGGFNEQFF. The CDR3 region has the DNA TGTGCCAGCAGCTTAGCATCCGGCGGGGGCTTCAATGAGCAGTTCTTC.

This clone was detected once. The chain couples TRBV14 to TRBJ1-2, with no clear D. The CDR3 loop spans 12 amino acids. Germline CDR1 reads SGHDN; CDR2 reads FVKESK. With 4 bases removed from V and 6 bases from J, the gap between germline ends came to 9 bases. CDR3 protein: CASSPPTNGYTF. The CDR3 region has the DNA TGTGCCAGCAGCCCACCAACAAATGGCTACACCTTC.

V is TRBV7-2 and J is TRBJ1-6; 8 bases match TRBD1. V gave up 5 bases and J gave up 10 bases; unmatched junction bases: 7. The CDR3 is made up of 14 amino acids. Germline V gene sequence: CDR1 SGHTA, CDR2 FQGNSA. The CDR3 DNA reads as TGTGCCAGCAGCCCTCAGGGGGCCGGGTCACCCCTCCACTTT. As protein: CASSPQGAGSPLHF. Based on the CDR3 plus reference TRBV7-2 and TRBJ1-6, the full variable domain is GAGVSQSPSNKVTEKGKDVELRCDPISGHTALYWYRQSLGQGLEFLIYFQGNSAPDKSGLPSDRFSAERTGGSVSTLTIQRTQQEDSAVYLCASSPQGAGSPLHFGNGTRLTVT.

This clone was seen only once. This chain joins TRBV7-2 and TRBJ2-5; 13 nucleotides match TRBD2. V was clipped by 6 bases and J by 5 bases; unmatched bases: 12. Germline CDR1 SGHTA, CDR2 FQGNSA. The CDR3 spans 17 residues. The CDR3 spells CASRMGLAGRLWETQYF. The CDR3 DNA follows: TGTGCCAGCAGAATGGGACTAGCGGGACGGCTCTGGGAGACCCAGTACTTC.

The rearrangement uses TRBV28 and TRBJ1-2; tentatively, D is TRBD1 (5 bases). CDR1 and CDR2 from the germline V gene are MDHEN and SYDVKM. V was shortened by 3 bases and J by 5 bases, with 13 bases between the two germline ends. This CDR3 region has 14 residues. The CDR3 DNA is TGTGCCAGCAGTTTGGCGGGACCCGGGTATGGCTACACCTTC. This translates into CASSLAGPGYGYTF.

This clone was recorded at least ten times. The chain carries TRBV27 and TRBJ1-1, with no clear D. The germline gives CDR1 MNHEY, CDR2 SMNVEV (reference sequence). The CDR3 extends over 14 amino acids. V lost 5 bases and J 5 bases, leaving 15 bases between the germline ends. The DNA of the CDR3 is TGTGCCAGCAGTCCCCTTGGGTGGAGGACTGAAGCTTTCTTT. Translated: CASSPLGWRTEAFF.

The chain carries TRBV5-1 and TRBJ2-7, with 8 nucleotides matching TRBD1. The junction had 5 bases not matched to a gene; V was cut back by 1 base and J by 2 bases. The CDR3 loop spans 15 amino acids. Germline CDR1 SGHRS, CDR2 YFSETQ. Here the CDR3 reads CASSLQETGAYEQYF. The CDR3 nucleotides read TGCGCCAGCAGCTTGCAGGAGACAGGGGCCTACGAGCAGTACTTC. Filled out from reference TRBV5-1 and TRBJ2-7, the complete variable domain reads KAGVTQTPRYLIKTRGQQVTLSCSPISGHRSVSWYQQTPGQGLQFLFEYFSETQRNKGNFPGRFSGRQFSNSRSEMNVSTLELGDSALYLCASSLQETGAYEQYFGPGTRLTVT.

V and J are TRBV24-1 and TRBJ2-3; D possibly corresponds to TRBD1 (6 bases). Trimming removed 5 bases from V and 4 bases from J, with 12 bases in between. Germline V gene lookup returns CDR1 KGHDR and CDR2 SFDVKD. The length of the CDR3 is 14 residues. CDR3 sequence (DNA): TGTGCCACCAGTGGAACAGGGTACCCAGATACGCAGTATTTT. Protein: CATSGTGYPDTQYF.

The CDR3: CASSVDRNNEQFF. Written as DNA, the CDR3 is TGTGCCAGCAGCGTCGACAGAAACAATGAGCAGTTCTTC. The V call is TRBV5-4, the J call TRBJ2-1; tentatively, D is TRBD1 (5 bases). The germline V and J ends were trimmed by 4 bases and 5 bases, with 10 bases remaining between them. The V gene's germline CDR1 is SGHNT and CDR2 YYREEE (reference sequence). The length of the CDR3 is 13 residues.

This clone has a handful of counts. Other DNA variants within this sample encode the same CDR3. In DNA, the CDR3 is TGTGCCAGCAGCCTCCAAGGCACTGAAGCTTTCTTT. Amino acid sequence: CASSLQGTEAFF. The genes are TRBV12-3 or TRBV12-4 and TRBJ1-1; D is unresolved. This CDR3 has 12 amino acids. Trimming left V 6 bases short and J 4 bases short, with 9 bases between.

CDR3 sequence (DNA): TGCAGCGCCGAAGACTCCCTGAACACTGAAGCTTTCTTT. Amino acid sequence: CSAEDSLNTEAFF. This sequence joins TRBV29-1 and TRBJ1-1; D remains ambiguous. The ends were cut back, 7 bases at V and 0 bases at J, with 12 bases in the middle. Germline values: CDR1 SQVTM, CDR2 ANQGSEA. This CDR3 has 13 amino acids.

The gene calls are TRBV6-7 and TRBJ2-7; perhaps TRBD1 as D (5 bases). TRBV6-7 is an ORF for which the function is uncertain. With 0 bases removed from V and 0 bases from J, the gap between germline ends came to 6 bases. The CDR3 is 14 residues long. The CDR3 DNA reads TGTGCCAGCAGTTACTCAGGGGCCTCCTACGAGCAGTACTTC. Encoded protein: CASSYSGASYEQYF.

The V gene is TRBV5-6, the J gene TRBJ1-5, with a weak D call TRBD1 (6 bases). The CDR3 consists of 16 residues. Germline V CDR1 and CDR2: SGHDT, YYEEEE. The V end was cut by 4 bases, the J end by 5 bases, with 19 bases between. CDR3 sequence (DNA): TGTGCCAGCAGCCACTCCGGGGGGGCTGGGGATCAGCCCCAGCATTTT. It translates to CASSHSGGAGDQPQHF.

This clone was seen once. This chain uses TRBV19 with TRBJ2-1; 9 bases are a match to TRBD1. Germline values: CDR1 LNHDA, CDR2 SQIVND (reference sequence). The CDR3 extends over 18 amino acids. V shed 5 bases, J shed 8 bases, and the junction held 19 bases outside the gene matches. CDR3 sequence (DNA): TGTGCCAGTAGTCCCCTAGGGGGGGGACAGGGAGAGGGCTATGAGCAGTTCTTC. This sequence encodes CASSPLGGGQGEGYEQFF.

This chain connects TRBV2 to TRBJ1-1, with D perhaps matching TRBD1 (5 bases). V gave up 6 bases and J gave up 1 base, with 9 bases separating them. The CDR3 consists of 13 residues. The germline CDR1 and CDR2 sequences are SNHLY and FYNNEI. CDR3 sequence: CASRTDGNTEAFF. CDR3 DNA: TGTGCCAGCAGGACAGACGGGAACACTGAAGCTTTCTTT.

This clone was seen only once. V usage is TRBV5-4 and J usage is TRBJ2-5; the D is unclear. Looked up from germline, CDR1 is SGHNT and CDR2 is YYREEE (reference sequence). The CDR3 length is 15 residues. Deletions cut 3 bases from V and 5 bases from J, with 17 bases between. As DNA, the CDR3 is TGTGCCAGCAGCTCGTACTCCGGACCGGCGGAGACCCAGTACTTC. As protein: CASSSYSGPAETQYF.

The chain combines TRBV18 with TRBJ1-2; maybe TRBD1 (5 bases). Germline lookup yields CDR1 KGHSH and CDR2 LQKENI. V was trimmed by 4 bases and J by 8 bases, leaving 17 bases between them. This CDR3 is built from 14 residues. The CDR3 sequence: CASSRTSGRDGYTF. In nucleotides, the CDR3 is TGTGCCAGCTCACGCACTTCGGGGCGCGACGGCTACACCTTC.

The chain recombines TRBV3-1 (or the pseudogene TRBV3-2) with TRBJ1-1, with D maybe TRBD1 (6 bases). Germline CDR1 reads LGHDT; CDR2 reads YNNKEL (reference sequence). Trimming pared 4 bases from V and 6 bases from J, leaving 18 bases between. The CDR3 is 15 residues long. The chain's CDR3 is CASSLTGGGLAEAFF. The CDR3 region has the DNA TGTGCCAGCAGCCTCACGGGTGGGGGGCTCGCTGAAGCTTTCTTT.

The V call is TRBV20-1, the J call TRBJ2-5, with TRBD1 identical over 8 bases. Germline CDR1 reads DFQATT; CDR2 reads SNEGSKA (reference sequence). This CDR3 region has 11 residues. CDR3 coding DNA: TGCAGGACAGGGGTTCGGGAGACCCAGTACTTC. Its translation is CRTGVRETQYF.

The chain couples TRBV28 to TRBJ2-3; 7 bases line up with TRBD2. CDR1 and CDR2 from the germline V gene are MDHEN and SYDVKM. The CDR3 spans 16 residues. Germline trimming cut 5 bases from V and 0 bases from J; bases unmatched to any gene: 8. As DNA, the CDR3 is TGTGCCAGCAGTACTAACCTAGCGGTGAGCACAGATACGCAGTATTTT. This encodes CASSTNLAVSTDTQYF.

This rearrangement joins TRBV7-9 to TRBJ2-6; 14 bases align to TRBD2. This CDR3 comprises 20 residues. V was pared by 5 bases and J by 4 bases, with 13 bases of the junction left unmatched. Germline assignment: CDR1 SEHNR and CDR2 FQNEAQ (reference sequence). The CDR3 coding sequence is TGTGCCAGCAGCAAGGGGAGGGGACTAGCGGGAGAATCCGGGGCCAACGTCCTGACTTTC. This sequence encodes CASSKGRGLAGESGANVLTF.

This clone was seen a single time. V usage is TRBV30 and J usage is TRBJ2-7; 9 nucleotides agree with TRBD1. The J segment lost 3 bases and the V segment lost 4 bases, leaving 4 bases of the junction unmatched. The CDR3 sequence is 13 residues long. Germline V CDR1 and CDR2: GTSNPN, SVGIG (reference sequence). The chain's CDR3 is CAWNRGLLYEQYF. DNA for the CDR3: TGTGCCTGGAACAGGGGGCTTCTCTACGAGCAGTACTTC.